This T cell receptor beta chain was sequenced for a study of T cells after yellow fever vaccination. Overall study results and limits: In post-booster samples, most primary-vaccination clones reappeared (about 95% CD4, approximately 91% CD8). It was the secondary response that reached its peak faster, day 5 versus 15, but it was weaker.

This CDR3 region has 15 residues. After removal of 6 bases from V and 0 bases from J, the junction contained 9 bases not matched to a gene. The germline V gene encodes CDR1 DFQATT and CDR2 SNEGSKA (reference sequence). This clonotype was recorded at least ten times. Antigen unknown. Universal primer sites and UMIs were introduced during 5'RACE template-switching synthesis of TCR cDNA. TCRdb analysed the 5' RACE reads with MiXCR anew, one entry per CDR3 protein. The sample gives about 400,000 distinct CDR3 sequences, around 6.5% of which show up once; 15% is in the top ten. The genes are TRBV20-1 and TRBJ2-7; 9 bases map to TRBD2. The specimen comprised PBMCs, sampled 5 days after the yellow fever booster vaccination. The sequence was obtained from a young man who received the YFV17D yellow fever vaccine. CDR3 bases: TGCAGTGCCCCTGTTAGCGGGGGACTCTCCTACGAGCAGTACTTC. Protein sequence: CSAPVSGGLSYEQYF.